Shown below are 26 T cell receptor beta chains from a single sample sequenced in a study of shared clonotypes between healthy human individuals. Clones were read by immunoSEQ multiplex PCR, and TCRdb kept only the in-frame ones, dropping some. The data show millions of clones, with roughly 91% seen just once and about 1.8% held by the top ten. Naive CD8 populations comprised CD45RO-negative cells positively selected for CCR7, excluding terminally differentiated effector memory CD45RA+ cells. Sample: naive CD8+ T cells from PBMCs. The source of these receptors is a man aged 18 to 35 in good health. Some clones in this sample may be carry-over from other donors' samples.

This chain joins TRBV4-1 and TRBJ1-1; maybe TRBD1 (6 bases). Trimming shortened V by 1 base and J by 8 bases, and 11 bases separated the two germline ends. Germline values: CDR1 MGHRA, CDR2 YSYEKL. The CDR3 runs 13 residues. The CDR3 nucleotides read TGCGCCAGCAGCCAAGGTGACAGGCCAGAAGCTTTCTTT. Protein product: CASSQGDRPEAFF.

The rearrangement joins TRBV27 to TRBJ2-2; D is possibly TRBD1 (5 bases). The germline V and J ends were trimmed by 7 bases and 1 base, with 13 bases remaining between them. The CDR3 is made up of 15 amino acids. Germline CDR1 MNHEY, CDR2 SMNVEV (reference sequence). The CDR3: CASKSGYMNTGELFF. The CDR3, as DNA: TGTGCCAGCAAATCAGGGTACATGAACACCGGGGAGCTGTTTTTT.

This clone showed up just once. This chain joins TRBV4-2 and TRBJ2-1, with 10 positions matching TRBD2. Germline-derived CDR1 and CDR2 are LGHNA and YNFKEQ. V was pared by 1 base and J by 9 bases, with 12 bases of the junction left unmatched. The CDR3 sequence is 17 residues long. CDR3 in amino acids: CASSQVQREGQVGEQFF. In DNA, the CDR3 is TGTGCCAGCAGCCAAGTCCAGCGGGAGGGCCAAGTGGGTGAGCAGTTCTTC.

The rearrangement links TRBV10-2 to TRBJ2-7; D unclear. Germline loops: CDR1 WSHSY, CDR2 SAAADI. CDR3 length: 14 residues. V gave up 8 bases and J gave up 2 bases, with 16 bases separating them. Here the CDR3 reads CASRDVDVTYEQYF. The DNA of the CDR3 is TGCGCCAGCCGAGACGTGGACGTTACCTACGAGCAGTACTTC.

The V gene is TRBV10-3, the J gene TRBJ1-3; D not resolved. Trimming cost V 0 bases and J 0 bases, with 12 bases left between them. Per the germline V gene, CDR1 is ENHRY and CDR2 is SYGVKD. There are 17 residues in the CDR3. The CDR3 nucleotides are TGTGCCATCAGTGAGTCCGCGGGAACCCTCTCTGGAAACACCATATATTTT. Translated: CAISESAGTLSGNTIYF.

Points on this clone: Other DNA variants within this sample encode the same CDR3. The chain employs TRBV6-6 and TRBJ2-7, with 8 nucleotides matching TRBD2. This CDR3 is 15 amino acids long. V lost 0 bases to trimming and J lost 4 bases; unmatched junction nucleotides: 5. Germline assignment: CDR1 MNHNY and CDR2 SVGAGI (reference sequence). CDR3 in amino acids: CASSYSPSGSYEQYF. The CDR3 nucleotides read TGTGCCAGCAGTTACTCTCCAAGCGGGAGTTACGAGCAGTACTTC.

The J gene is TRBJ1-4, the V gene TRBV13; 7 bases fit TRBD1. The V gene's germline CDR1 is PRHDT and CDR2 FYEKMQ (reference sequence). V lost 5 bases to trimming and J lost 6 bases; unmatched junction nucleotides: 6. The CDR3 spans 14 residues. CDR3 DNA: TGTGCCAGCAGCACCCGGGACAGACATGAAAAACTGTTTTTT. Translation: CASSTRDRHEKLFF.

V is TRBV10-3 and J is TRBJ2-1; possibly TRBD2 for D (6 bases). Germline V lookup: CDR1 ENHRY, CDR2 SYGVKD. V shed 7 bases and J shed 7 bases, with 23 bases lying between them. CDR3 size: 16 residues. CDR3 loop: CAIMTGEVTLKNEQFF. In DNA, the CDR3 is TGTGCCATCATGACGGGAGAAGTGACCCTGAAGAATGAGCAGTTCTTC.

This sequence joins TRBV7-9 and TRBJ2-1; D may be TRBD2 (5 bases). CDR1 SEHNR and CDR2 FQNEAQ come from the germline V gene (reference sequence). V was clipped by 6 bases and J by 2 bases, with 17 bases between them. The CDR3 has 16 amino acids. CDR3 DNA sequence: TGTGCCAGCAGTCTAAAGTGGGGAGACCCCTACAATGAGCAGTTCTTC. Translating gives CASSLKWGDPYNEQFF.

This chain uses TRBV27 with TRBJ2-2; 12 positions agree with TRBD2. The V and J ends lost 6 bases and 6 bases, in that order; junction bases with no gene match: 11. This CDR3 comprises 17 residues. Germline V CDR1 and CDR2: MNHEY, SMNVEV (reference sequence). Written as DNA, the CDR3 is TGTGCCAGCAGCGCCCTGACTAGCGGGAGAGTTGCCGGGGAGCTGTTTTTT. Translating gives CASSALTSGRVAGELFF.

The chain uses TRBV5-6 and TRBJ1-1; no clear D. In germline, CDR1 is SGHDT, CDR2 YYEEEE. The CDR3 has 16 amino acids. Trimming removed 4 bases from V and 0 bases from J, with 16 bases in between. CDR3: CASSLDSGLVNTEAFF. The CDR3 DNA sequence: TGTGCCAGCAGCCTTGATTCCGGGTTGGTGAACACTGAAGCTTTCTTT.

CDR3 residues: CASRGSVFPYNEQFF. Written as DNA, the CDR3 is TGTGCCAGCAGGGGGAGTGTCTTCCCCTACAATGAGCAGTTCTTC. The chain employs TRBV6-6 and TRBJ2-1; perhaps TRBD2 as D (5 bases). Per the germline V gene, CDR1 is MNHNY and CDR2 is SVGAGI (reference sequence). The germline V and J ends were trimmed by 6 bases and 2 bases, with 14 bases remaining between them. CDR3 size: 15 residues.

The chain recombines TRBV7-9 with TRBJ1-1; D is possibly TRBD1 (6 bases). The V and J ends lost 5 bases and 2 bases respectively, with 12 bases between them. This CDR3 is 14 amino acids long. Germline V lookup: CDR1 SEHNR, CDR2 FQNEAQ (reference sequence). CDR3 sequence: CASSAGTPNTEAFF. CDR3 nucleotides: TGTGCCAGCAGCGCAGGGACACCTAACACTGAAGCTTTCTTT.

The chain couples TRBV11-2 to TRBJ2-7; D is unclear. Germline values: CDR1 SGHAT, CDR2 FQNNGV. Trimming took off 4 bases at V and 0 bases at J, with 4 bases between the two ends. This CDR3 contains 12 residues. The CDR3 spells CASSWASYEQYF. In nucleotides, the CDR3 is TGTGCCAGCAGCTGGGCCTCCTACGAGCAGTACTTC.

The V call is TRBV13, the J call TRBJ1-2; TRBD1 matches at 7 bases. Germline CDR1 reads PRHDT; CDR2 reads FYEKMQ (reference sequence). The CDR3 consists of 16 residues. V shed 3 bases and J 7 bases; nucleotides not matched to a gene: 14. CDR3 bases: TGTGCCAGCAGCTTGGGAATGGACAGGAGGGTAGGTGGCTACACCTTC. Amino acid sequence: CASSLGMDRRVGGYTF.

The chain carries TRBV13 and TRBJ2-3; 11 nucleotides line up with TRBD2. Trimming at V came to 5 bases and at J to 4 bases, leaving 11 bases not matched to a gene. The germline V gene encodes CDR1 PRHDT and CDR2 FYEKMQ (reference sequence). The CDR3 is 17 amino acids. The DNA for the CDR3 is TGTGCCAGCAGCCGTCGTAGCGGGAGGGCTGTCGCAGATACGCAGTATTTT. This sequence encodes CASSRRSGRAVADTQYF.

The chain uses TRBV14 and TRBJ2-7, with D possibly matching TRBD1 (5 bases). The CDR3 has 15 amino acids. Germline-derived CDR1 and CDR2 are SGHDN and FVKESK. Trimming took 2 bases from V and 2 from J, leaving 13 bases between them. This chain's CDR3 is CASSQRGPAPYEQYF. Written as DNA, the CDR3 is TGTGCCAGCAGCCAAAGGGGTCCCGCACCCTACGAGCAGTACTTC.

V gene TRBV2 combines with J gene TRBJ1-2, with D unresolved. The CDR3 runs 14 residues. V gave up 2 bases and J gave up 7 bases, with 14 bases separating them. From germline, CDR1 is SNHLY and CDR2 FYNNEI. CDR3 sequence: CASSERAAPRGYTF. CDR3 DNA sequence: TGTGCCAGCAGTGAACGGGCGGCGCCCCGTGGCTACACCTTC. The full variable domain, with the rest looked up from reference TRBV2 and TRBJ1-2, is EPEVTQTPSHQVTQMGQEVILRCVPISNHLYFYWYRQILGQKVEFLVSFYNNEISEKSEIFDDQFSVERPDGSNFTLKIRSTKLEDSAMYFCASSERAAPRGYTFGSGTRLTVV.

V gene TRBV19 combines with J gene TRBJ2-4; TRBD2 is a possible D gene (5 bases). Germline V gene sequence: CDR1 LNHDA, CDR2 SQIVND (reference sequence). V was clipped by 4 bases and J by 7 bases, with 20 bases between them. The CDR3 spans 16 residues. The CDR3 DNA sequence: TGTGCCAGTAGTACACGGACTGACCCCAACGGGAACATTCAGTACTTC. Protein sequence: CASSTRTDPNGNIQYF. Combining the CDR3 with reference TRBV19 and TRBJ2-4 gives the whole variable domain DGGITQSPKYLFRKEGQNVTLSCEQNLNHDAMYWYRQDPGQGLRLIYYSQIVNDFQKGDIAEGYSVSREKKESFPLTVTSAQKNPTAFYLCASSTRTDPNGNIQYFGAGTRLSVL.

The CDR3: CASNTGVANTGELFF. The CDR3 nucleotides read TGTGCCAGCAACACAGGGGTCGCGAACACCGGGGAGCTGTTTTTT. V is TRBV25-1 and J is TRBJ2-2; the match to TRBD1 covers 7 bases. The CDR3 loop spans 15 amino acids. With V trimmed by 7 bases and J by 0 bases, 5 bases remained unmatched. Germline V CDR1 and CDR2: MGHDK, SYGVNS.

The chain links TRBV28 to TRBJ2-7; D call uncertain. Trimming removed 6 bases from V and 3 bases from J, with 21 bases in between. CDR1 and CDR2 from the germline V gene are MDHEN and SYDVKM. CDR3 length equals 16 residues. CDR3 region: CASRVDSRFRYYEQYF. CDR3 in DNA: TGTGCCAGCAGAGTAGACTCCCGGTTCAGGTACTACGAGCAGTACTTC.

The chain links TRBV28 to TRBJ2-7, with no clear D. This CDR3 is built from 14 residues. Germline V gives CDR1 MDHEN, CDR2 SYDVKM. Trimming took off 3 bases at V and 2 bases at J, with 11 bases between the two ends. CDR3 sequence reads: CASSFLHSTYEQYF. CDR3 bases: TGTGCCAGCAGTTTCCTACACAGCACCTACGAGCAGTACTTC. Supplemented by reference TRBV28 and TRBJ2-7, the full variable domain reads DVKVTQSSRYLVKRTGEKVFLECVQDMDHENMFWYRQDPGLGLRLIYFSYDVKMKEKGDIPEGYSVSREKKERFSLILESASTNQTSMYLCASSFLHSTYEQYFGPGTRLTVT.

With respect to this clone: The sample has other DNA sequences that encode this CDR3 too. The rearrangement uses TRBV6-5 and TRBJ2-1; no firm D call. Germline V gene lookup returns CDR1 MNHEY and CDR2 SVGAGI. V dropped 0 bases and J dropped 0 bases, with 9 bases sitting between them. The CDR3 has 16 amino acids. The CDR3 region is CASSYSVGSSYNEQFF. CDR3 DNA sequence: TGTGCCAGCAGTTACTCCGTAGGTAGCTCCTACAATGAGCAGTTCTTC.

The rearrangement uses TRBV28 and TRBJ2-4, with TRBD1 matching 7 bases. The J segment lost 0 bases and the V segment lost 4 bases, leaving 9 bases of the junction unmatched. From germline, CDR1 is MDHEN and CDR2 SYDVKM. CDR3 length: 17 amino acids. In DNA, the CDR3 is TGTGCCAGCAGTTCCCTACGGGACAGCGTAGCCAAAAACATTCAGTACTTC. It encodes CASSSLRDSVAKNIQYF.

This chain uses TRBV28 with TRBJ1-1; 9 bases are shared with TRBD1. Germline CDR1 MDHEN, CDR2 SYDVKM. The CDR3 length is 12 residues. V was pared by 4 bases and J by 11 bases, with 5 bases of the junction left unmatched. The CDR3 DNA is TGTGCCAGCAGTTCCGGGACAGGGTCCGCTTTCTTT. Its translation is CASSSGTGSAFF.

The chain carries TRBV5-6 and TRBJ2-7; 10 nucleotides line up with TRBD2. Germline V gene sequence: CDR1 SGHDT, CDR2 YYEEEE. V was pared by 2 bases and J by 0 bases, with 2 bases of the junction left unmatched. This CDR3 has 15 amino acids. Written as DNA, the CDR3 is TGTGCCAGCAGCTTTACTAGCGGGGTCTCCTACGAGCAGTACTTC. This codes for CASSFTSGVSYEQYF.